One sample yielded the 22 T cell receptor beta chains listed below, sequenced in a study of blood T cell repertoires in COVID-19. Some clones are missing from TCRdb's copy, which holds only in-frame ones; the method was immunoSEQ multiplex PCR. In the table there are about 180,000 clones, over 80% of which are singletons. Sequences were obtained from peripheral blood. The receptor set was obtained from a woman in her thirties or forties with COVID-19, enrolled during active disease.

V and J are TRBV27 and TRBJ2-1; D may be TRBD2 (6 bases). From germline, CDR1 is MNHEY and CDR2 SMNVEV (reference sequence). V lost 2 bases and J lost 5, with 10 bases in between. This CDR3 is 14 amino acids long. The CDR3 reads CASSLGTRNNEQFF. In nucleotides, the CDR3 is TGTGCCAGCAGTTTAGGGACTCGCAACAATGAGCAGTTCTTC.

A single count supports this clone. CDR3 nucleotides: TGTGCCAGCAGCGCGGACAGACTCTATGGCTACACCTTC. The encoded protein is CASSADRLYGYTF. The V gene is TRBV9, the J gene TRBJ1-2; D perhaps matches TRBD1 (6 bases). The CDR3 is made up of 13 amino acids. The V end lost 3 bases, the J end lost 4 bases, and 10 bases lay between the germline ends. Germline loops: CDR1 SGDLS, CDR2 YYNGEE. The full variable domain, completed using reference TRBV9 and TRBJ1-2, is DSGVTQTPKHLITATGQRVTLRCSPRSGDLSVYWYQQSLDQGLQFLIQYYNGEERAKGNILERFSAQQFPDLHSELNLSSLELGDSALYFCASSADRLYGYTFGSGTRLTVV.

CDR3 DNA: TGTGCCAGCAGTATAACCGGGACAGGTACGCCCTACGAGCAGTACTTC. Its protein is CASSITGTGTPYEQYF. This sequence joins TRBV6-2 or TRBV6-3 and TRBJ2-7; 8 nucleotides align to TRBD1. The CDR3 is 16 residues long. CDR1 and CDR2 (germline): MNHEY, SVGEGT. V was pared by 5 bases and J by 2 bases, with 11 bases of the junction left unmatched.

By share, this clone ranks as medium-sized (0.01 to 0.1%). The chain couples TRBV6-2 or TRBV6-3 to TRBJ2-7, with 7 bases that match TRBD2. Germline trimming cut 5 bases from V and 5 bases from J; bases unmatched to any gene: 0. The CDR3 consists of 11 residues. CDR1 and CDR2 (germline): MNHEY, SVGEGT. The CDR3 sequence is CASSGGDEQYF. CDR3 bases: TGTGCCAGCAGTGGGGGGGACGAGCAGTACTTC.

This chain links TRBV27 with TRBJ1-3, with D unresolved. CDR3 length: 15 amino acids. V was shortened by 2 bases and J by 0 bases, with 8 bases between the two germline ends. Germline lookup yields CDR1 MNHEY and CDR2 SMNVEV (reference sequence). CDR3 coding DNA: TGTGCCAGCAGTTTACGAGGGTCCTCTGGAAACACCATATATTTT. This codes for CASSLRGSSGNTIYF.

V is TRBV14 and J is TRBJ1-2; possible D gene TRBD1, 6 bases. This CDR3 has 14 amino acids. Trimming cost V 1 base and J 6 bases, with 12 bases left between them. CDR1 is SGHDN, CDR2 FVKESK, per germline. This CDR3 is CASSQVSGANGYTF. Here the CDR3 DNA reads TGTGCCAGCAGCCAAGTTTCAGGGGCCAATGGCTACACCTTC.

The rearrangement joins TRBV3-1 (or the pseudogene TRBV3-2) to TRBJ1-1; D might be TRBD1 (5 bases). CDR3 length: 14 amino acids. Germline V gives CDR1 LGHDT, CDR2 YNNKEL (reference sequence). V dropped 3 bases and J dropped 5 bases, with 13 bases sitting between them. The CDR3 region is CASSHSGKGTEAFF. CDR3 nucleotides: TGTGCCAGCAGCCATTCCGGTAAGGGGACTGAAGCTTTCTTT.

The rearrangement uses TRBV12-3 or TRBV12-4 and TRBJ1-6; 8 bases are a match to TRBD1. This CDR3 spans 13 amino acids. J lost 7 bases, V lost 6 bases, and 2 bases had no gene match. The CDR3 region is CASRGQANSPLHF. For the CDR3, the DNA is TGTGCCAGCAGGGGACAGGCGAATTCACCCCTCCACTTT.

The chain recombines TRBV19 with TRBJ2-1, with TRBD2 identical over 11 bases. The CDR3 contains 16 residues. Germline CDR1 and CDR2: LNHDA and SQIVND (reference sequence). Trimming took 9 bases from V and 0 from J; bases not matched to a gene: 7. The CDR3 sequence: CASSPLAGVSYNEQFF. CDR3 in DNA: TGTGCCAGCTCGCCACTAGCGGGAGTCTCCTACAATGAGCAGTTCTTC.

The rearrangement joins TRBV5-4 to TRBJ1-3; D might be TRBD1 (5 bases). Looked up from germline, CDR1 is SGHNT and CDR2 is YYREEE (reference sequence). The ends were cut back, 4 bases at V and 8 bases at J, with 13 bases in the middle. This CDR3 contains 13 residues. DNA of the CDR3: TGTGCCAGCAGCCTCCAGGCGGGGGACACCATATATTTT. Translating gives CASSLQAGDTIYF.

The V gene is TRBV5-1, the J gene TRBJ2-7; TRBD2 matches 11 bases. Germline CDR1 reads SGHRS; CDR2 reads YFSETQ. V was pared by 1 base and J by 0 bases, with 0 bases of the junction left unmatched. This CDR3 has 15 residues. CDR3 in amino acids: CASSLTSGSSYEQYF. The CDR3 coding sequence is TGCGCCAGCAGCTTGACTAGCGGGAGCTCCTACGAGCAGTACTTC.

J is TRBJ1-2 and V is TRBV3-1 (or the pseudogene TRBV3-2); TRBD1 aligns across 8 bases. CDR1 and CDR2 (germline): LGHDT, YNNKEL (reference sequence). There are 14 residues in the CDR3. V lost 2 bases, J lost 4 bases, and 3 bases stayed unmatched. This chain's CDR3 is CASSQWTGSYGYTF. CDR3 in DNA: TGTGCCAGCAGCCAATGGACAGGGAGCTATGGCTACACCTTC.

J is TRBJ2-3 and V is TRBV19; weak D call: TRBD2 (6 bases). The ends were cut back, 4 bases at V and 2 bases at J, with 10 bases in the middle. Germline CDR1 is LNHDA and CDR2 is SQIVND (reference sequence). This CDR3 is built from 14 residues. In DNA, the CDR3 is TGTGCCAGTAGTACGGGGACTTTCACAGATACGCAGTATTTT. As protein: CASSTGTFTDTQYF.

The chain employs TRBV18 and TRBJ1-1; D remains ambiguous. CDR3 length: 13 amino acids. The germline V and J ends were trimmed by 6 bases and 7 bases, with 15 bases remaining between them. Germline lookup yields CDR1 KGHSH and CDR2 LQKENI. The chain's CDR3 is CASSNDRGNEAFF. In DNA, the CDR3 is TGTGCCAGCTCTAACGACCGCGGCAATGAAGCTTTCTTT.

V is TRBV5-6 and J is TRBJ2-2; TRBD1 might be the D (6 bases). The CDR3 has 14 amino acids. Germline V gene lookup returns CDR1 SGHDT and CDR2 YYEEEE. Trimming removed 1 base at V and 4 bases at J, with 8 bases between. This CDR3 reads CASSLTGLTGELFF. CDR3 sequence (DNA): TGTGCCAGCAGCTTGACAGGGCTCACCGGGGAGCTGTTTTTT.

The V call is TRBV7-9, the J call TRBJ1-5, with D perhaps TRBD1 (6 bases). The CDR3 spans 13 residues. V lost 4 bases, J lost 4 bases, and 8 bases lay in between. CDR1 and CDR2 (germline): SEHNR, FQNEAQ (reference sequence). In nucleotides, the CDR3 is TGTGCCAGCAGCTCCCAGGGGAATCAGCCCCAGCATTTT. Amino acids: CASSSQGNQPQHF.

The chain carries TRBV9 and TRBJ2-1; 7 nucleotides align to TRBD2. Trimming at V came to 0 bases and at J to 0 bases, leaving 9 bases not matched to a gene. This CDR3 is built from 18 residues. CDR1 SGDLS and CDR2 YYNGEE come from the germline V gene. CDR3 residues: CASSVVPVGGSSYNEQFF. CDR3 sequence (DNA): TGTGCCAGCAGCGTAGTGCCCGTTGGCGGGAGCTCCTACAATGAGCAGTTCTTC.

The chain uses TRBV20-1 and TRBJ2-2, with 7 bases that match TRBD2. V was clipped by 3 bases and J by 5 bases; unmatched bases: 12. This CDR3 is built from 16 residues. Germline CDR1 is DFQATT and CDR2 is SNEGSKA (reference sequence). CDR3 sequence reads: CSASQPRGVGTGELFF. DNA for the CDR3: TGCAGTGCTAGTCAGCCCCGGGGGGTCGGAACCGGGGAGCTGTTTTTT.

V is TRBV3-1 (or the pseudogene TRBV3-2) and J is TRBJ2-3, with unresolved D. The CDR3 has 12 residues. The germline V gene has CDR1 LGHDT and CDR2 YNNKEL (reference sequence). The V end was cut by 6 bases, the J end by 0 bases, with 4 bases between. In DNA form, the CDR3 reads TGTGCCAGCAGTTCTAGCACAGATACGCAGTATTTT. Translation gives CASSSSTDTQYF.

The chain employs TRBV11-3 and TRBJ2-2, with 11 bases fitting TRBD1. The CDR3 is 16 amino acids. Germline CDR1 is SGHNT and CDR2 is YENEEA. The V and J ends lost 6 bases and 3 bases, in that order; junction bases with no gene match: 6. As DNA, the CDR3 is TGTGCCAGCAGTCCCCCGGGACAGGGGGACACCGGGGAGCTGTTTTTT. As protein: CASSPPGQGDTGELFF.

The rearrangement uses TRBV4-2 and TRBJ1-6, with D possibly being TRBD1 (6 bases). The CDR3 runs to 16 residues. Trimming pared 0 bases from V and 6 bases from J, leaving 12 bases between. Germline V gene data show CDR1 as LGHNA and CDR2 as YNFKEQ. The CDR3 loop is CASSQEPGGANSPLHF. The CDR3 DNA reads TGTGCCAGCAGCCAAGAGCCGGGGGGCGCTAATTCACCCCTCCACTTT.

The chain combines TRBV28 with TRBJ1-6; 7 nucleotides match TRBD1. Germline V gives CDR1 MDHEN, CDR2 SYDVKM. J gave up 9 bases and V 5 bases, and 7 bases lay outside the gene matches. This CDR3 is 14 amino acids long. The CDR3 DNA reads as TGTGCCAGCAGTCGAGACAGGGTGGGTTCACCCCTCCACTTT. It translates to CASSRDRVGSPLHF.